A selection of T cell receptor beta chains follows, all from one sample in a study of blood T cell repertoires in COVID-19. Generated by immunoSEQ multiplex PCR, the TCRdb table keeps only in-frame clones and is missing some. The sample consists of 200,000 to 250,000 clones, around 84% of them appearing once. The sequencing sample was made of peripheral blood. All receptors derive from a woman aged 60-75 years who had recovered from COVID-19. The CDR3 runs from the conserved cysteine through the conserved F or W. The D gene is left open where the match is weak. Where a row states a size, it is once, few, many or the class of an expanded clone; other rows omit it.

clone size: -
V gene: TRBV6-2/TRBV6-3
D gene: TRBD1
J gene: TRBJ2-1
CDR3 DNA: TGTGCCAGCAGTTACACAGGGGAGAGTTACAATGAGCAGTTCTTC
CDR3 protein: CASSYTGESYNEQFF

clone size: -
V gene: TRBV7-3
D gene: -
J gene: TRBJ2-3
CDR3 DNA: TGTGCCAGCAGCTTCTCCCGAGGGGAGGGCACAGATACGCAGTATTTT
CDR3 protein: CASSFSRGEGTDTQYF

clone size: -
V gene: TRBV7-8
D gene: TRBD1
J gene: TRBJ1-5
CDR3 DNA: TGTGCCAGCAGCCAAGAAGGGGGCGGGAATCAGCCCCAGCATTTT
CDR3 protein: CASSQEGGGNQPQHF

clone size: -
V gene: TRBV4-3
D gene: -
J gene: TRBJ1-1
CDR3 DNA: TGCGCCAGCAGCCCCTCTCGGGGGAACACTGAAGCTTTCTTT
CDR3 protein: CASSPSRGNTEAFF

clone size: -
V gene: TRBV3-1/TRBV3-2
D gene: TRBD1
J gene: TRBJ1-6
CDR3 DNA: TGTGCCAGCAGCCCGGGACAGGGGAATTCACCCCTCCACTTT
CDR3 protein: CASSPGQGNSPLHF

clone size: once
V gene: TRBV3-1/TRBV3-2
D gene: TRBD2
J gene: TRBJ2-2
CDR3 DNA: TGTGCCAGCAGCCTTCTAGGACTAGCGGGGGGCCTGAACACCGGGGAGCTGTTTTTT
CDR3 protein: CASSLLGLAGGLNTGELFF

clone size: -
V gene: TRBV5-5
D gene: -
J gene: TRBJ1-2
CDR3 DNA: TGTGCCAGCAGCCGCCCGGGGACTAACTATGGCTACACCTTC
CDR3 protein: CASSRPGTNYGYTF

clone size: -
V gene: TRBV14
D gene: TRBD2
J gene: TRBJ2-3
CDR3 DNA: TGTGCCAGCAGCCTTGGACTAGCTGCAGATACGCAGTATTTT
CDR3 protein: CASSLGLAADTQYF

clone size: -
V gene: TRBV2
D gene: -
J gene: TRBJ2-1
CDR3 DNA: TGTGCCAGCAGTGTGACTGGGTTGTATAATGAGCAGTTCTTC
CDR3 protein: CASSVTGLYNEQFF

clone size: -
V gene: TRBV11-3
D gene: -
J gene: TRBJ1-1
CDR3 DNA: TGTGCCAGCAGCATCGGGGGGGTGAACACTGAAGCTTTCTTT
CDR3 protein: CASSIGGVNTEAFF

clone size: -
V gene: TRBV5-6
D gene: -
J gene: TRBJ1-2
CDR3 DNA: TGTGCCAGCAGCTTGGAACGGGGAGACTATGGCTACACCTTC
CDR3 protein: CASSLERGDYGYTF

clone size: -
V gene: TRBV3-1/TRBV3-2
D gene: TRBD2
J gene: TRBJ2-2
CDR3 DNA: TGTGCCAGCAGCCACCCGCGGGGACTAGCGGGGGGCGCGAACACCGGGGAGCTGTTTTTT
CDR3 protein: CASSHPRGLAGGANTGELFF

clone size: -
V gene: TRBV4-1
D gene: -
J gene: TRBJ1-1
CDR3 DNA: TGCGCCAGCAGCCAAGTGGCACCCTTGAACACTGAAGCTTTCTTT
CDR3 protein: CASSQVAPLNTEAFF

clone size: -
V gene: TRBV2
D gene: TRBD2
J gene: TRBJ2-1
CDR3 DNA: TGTGCCAGCAGCGCGACTAGCGGGTCTTACAATGAGCAGTTCTTC
CDR3 protein: CASSATSGSYNEQFF

clone size: -
V gene: TRBV4-2
D gene: TRBD2
J gene: TRBJ2-3
CDR3 DNA: TGTGCCAGCAGCCAAGTAACTAGCGGGGCCACAGATACGCAGTATTTT
CDR3 protein: CASSQVTSGATDTQYF

clone size: many
V gene: TRBV14
D gene: -
J gene: TRBJ1-2
CDR3 DNA: TGTGCCAGCAGCCAAGAAGCCTTCGGGGGCTACACCTTC
CDR3 protein: CASSQEAFGGYTF

clone size: -
V gene: TRBV4-2
D gene: TRBD1
J gene: TRBJ2-7
CDR3 DNA: TGTGCCAGCAGCCAAGATGACGACAGGGGATTGGGCGAGCAGTACTTC
CDR3 protein: CASSQDDDRGLGEQYF

clone size: -
V gene: TRBV20-1
D gene: TRBD1
J gene: TRBJ1-2
CDR3 DNA: TGCAGTGCTAGTAGGGGGCAGCTCTATGGCTACACCTTC
CDR3 protein: CSASRGQLYGYTF

clone size: -
V gene: TRBV3-1/TRBV3-2
D gene: TRBD2
J gene: TRBJ2-7
CDR3 DNA: TGTGCCAGCAGCCAGAGAGCGGGGGCCTACGAGCAGTACTTC
CDR3 protein: CASSQRAGAYEQYF

clone size: -
V gene: TRBV4-3
D gene: TRBD2
J gene: TRBJ2-1
CDR3 DNA: TGCGCCAGCAGCCAAGACGGCGTGGGACTAGCTATCGTAGATGAGCAGTTCTTC
CDR3 protein: CASSQDGVGLAIVDEQFF

clone size: -
V gene: TRBV30
D gene: TRBD2
J gene: TRBJ2-7
CDR3 DNA: TGTGCCTGGAGTTACGGGGGGGGCGACTACGAGCAGTACTTC
CDR3 protein: CAWSYGGGDYEQYF

clone size: -
V gene: TRBV5-1
D gene: -
J gene: TRBJ1-5
CDR3 DNA: TGCGCCAGCAGCTTGGGAGAAAATCAGCCCCAGCATTTT
CDR3 protein: CASSLGENQPQHF

clone size: -
V gene: TRBV19
D gene: -
J gene: TRBJ2-7
CDR3 DNA: TGTGCCAGTAGTAGCCCGGACACGCTCTACGAGCAGTACTTC
CDR3 protein: CASSSPDTLYEQYF

clone size: -
V gene: TRBV5-1
D gene: -
J gene: TRBJ1-1
CDR3 DNA: TGCGCCAGCAGCCCCGGAGTTAGGGGCGCGGGGACTGAAGCTTTCTTT
CDR3 protein: CASSPGVRGAGTEAFF

clone size: -
V gene: TRBV7-2
D gene: TRBD2
J gene: TRBJ2-7
CDR3 DNA: TGTGCCAGCAGCTTAGTAGCGGGGGAGCCAAACTACGAGCAGTACTTC
CDR3 protein: CASSLVAGEPNYEQYF

clone size: -
V gene: TRBV10-1
D gene: -
J gene: TRBJ2-7
CDR3 DNA: TGCGCCAGCAGTGAGGGACAGCTGACCTACGAGCAGTACTTC
CDR3 protein: CASSEGQLTYEQYF

clone size: -
V gene: TRBV4-2
D gene: -
J gene: TRBJ1-5
CDR3 DNA: TGTGCCAGCAGCCAAGACAGGGGAAATCAGCCCCAGCATTTT
CDR3 protein: CASSQDRGNQPQHF

clone size: once
V gene: TRBV4-1
D gene: -
J gene: TRBJ2-6
CDR3 DNA: TGCGCCAGCAGCCAAGATCAGGGATCTGGGGCCAACGTCCTGACTTTC
CDR3 protein: CASSQDQGSGANVLTF

clone size: -
V gene: TRBV6-6
D gene: -
J gene: TRBJ1-6
CDR3 DNA: TGTGCCAGCAGTTCTCAGACAGGAGCATATAATTCACCCCTCCACTTT
CDR3 protein: CASSSQTGAYNSPLHF

clone size: -
V gene: TRBV10-2
D gene: -
J gene: TRBJ1-1
CDR3 DNA: TGCGCCAGCAGTAACAGGGTAACGAATGAAGCTTTCTTT
CDR3 protein: CASSNRVTNEAFF

clone size: -
V gene: TRBV5-1
D gene: TRBD2
J gene: TRBJ2-7
CDR3 DNA: TGCGCCAGCAGCGGGGGGACTAGTGGCGAGCAGTACTTC
CDR3 protein: CASSGGTSGEQYF

clone size: -
V gene: TRBV6-5
D gene: TRBD1
J gene: TRBJ1-1
CDR3 DNA: TGTGCCAGCAATGGGGACAGTGATGAAGCTTTCTTT
CDR3 protein: CASNGDSDEAFF

clone size: -
V gene: TRBV5-6
D gene: -
J gene: TRBJ1-2
CDR3 DNA: TGTGCCAGCAGCCCCCTCGGGGGGAACTATGGCTACACCTTC
CDR3 protein: CASSPLGGNYGYTF

clone size: -
V gene: TRBV7-9
D gene: -
J gene: TRBJ2-6
CDR3 DNA: TGTGCCAGCGGTACCCGGGACTCAAAGAGCTCTGGGGCCAACGTCCTGACTTTC
CDR3 protein: CASGTRDSKSSGANVLTF

clone size: -
V gene: TRBV24-1
D gene: -
J gene: TRBJ2-1
CDR3 DNA: TGTGCCACCAGTGATTCGAGCAGGGCAACGGAGGAGCAGTTCTTC
CDR3 protein: CATSDSSRATEEQFF

clone size: -
V gene: TRBV6-5
D gene: TRBD2
J gene: TRBJ2-5
CDR3 DNA: TGTGCCAGCAGGCCTTTAGGGACTAGGGGAGAGACCCAGTACTTC
CDR3 protein: CASRPLGTRGETQYF

clone size: -
V gene: TRBV13
D gene: -
J gene: TRBJ1-5
CDR3 DNA: TGTGCCAGCAGACGCAGGGGCGAGACCAATCAGCCCCAGCATTTT
CDR3 protein: CASRRRGETNQPQHF

clone size: -
V gene: TRBV6-5
D gene: -
J gene: TRBJ2-1
CDR3 DNA: TGTGCCAGCAGTTATACAGCGGGCCTGTACAATGAGCAGTTCTTC
CDR3 protein: CASSYTAGLYNEQFF

clone size: -
V gene: TRBV13
D gene: -
J gene: TRBJ2-2
CDR3 DNA: TGTGCCAGCAGCGCTTACTCTAAGAACACCGGGGAGCTGTTTTTT
CDR3 protein: CASSAYSKNTGELFF

clone size: once
V gene: TRBV15
D gene: -
J gene: TRBJ1-2
CDR3 DNA: TGTGCCACCAGCAGAGGAATAGTTAACTATGGCTACACCTTC
CDR3 protein: CATSRGIVNYGYTF

clone size: -
V gene: TRBV5-5
D gene: -
J gene: TRBJ2-3
CDR3 DNA: TGTGCCAGCAGCTTGGGTTGGACTAGCACAGATACGCAGTATTTT
CDR3 protein: CASSLGWTSTDTQYF